This TCR beta chain was sequenced in a study of regulatory T cells in long-lasting Graves disease. Study-wide context: Antithyroid drugs had been taken under 3 months by newly diagnosed Graves' patients.

This clonotype was counted ten times or more. The antigen remains unidentified. Documented time point: newly diagnosed GD, antithyroid drugs for less than 3 months. Researchers made the TCR library from RNA that was extracted from PBMCs. American Thyroid Association guidelines defined Graves' disease diagnosis. The source of the patients was an endocrinology department in Xi'an, China. Library construction for TCR beta used iRepertoire HTBI primers and Arm-PCR of CDR3 regions. TCRdb reprocessed the multiplex PCR reads via MiXCR and lists one record per CDR3 protein. The data hold about 220,000 distinct CDR3 sequences, with approximately 20% observed a single time. Study-level points and caveats: TCR diversity was lower in persistent Graves' patients than in newly diagnosed ones.

V was trimmed by 1 base and J by 8 bases, leaving 9 bases between them. Germline lookup yields CDR1 MNHEY and CDR2 SVGAGI. CDR3 length: 13 amino acids. This sequence was found in a female donor with Graves disease. Material: peripheral blood mononuclear cells (PBMCs), obtained at new diagnosis, from a patient treated with antithyroid drugs. The chain carries TRBV6-5 and TRBJ1-5; D uncertain. CDR3 region: CASSYWAGEPQHF. In nucleotides, the CDR3 is TGTGCCAGCAGTTACTGGGCCGGAGAGCCCCAGCATTTT.